This T cell receptor beta chain came from a study of T cells in Graves' hyperthyroidism and ophthalmopathy. The study, taken as a whole, reports: Most clonotypes that expanded in the thyroid above 0.001 also showed up in blood.

The germline V gene has CDR1 DFQATT and CDR2 SNEGSKA (reference sequence). The CDR3 contains 13 residues. Trimming removed 6 bases from V and 3 bases from J; junction bases left unmatched: 8. The TCR beta CDR3 regions underwent amplification using RNA transcripts as the source. During a first-round RT-PCR of the TCR CDR3, the HTBI primer set was used. TCRdb used MiXCR to reprocess the multiplex PCR reads, holding one entry per CDR3 protein. This table holds about 710,000 distinct CDR3 sequences, roughly 17% found once. This clonotype has a count of ten or more. Its antigen remains unknown. Stability of Graves' hyperthyroidism was defined as absent ophthalmopathy progression within 18 months. Clinicians diagnosed patients from clinical symptoms, serum thyroxine and TRAb, thyroid ultrasound and orbital computed tomography.

The V call is TRBV20-1, the J call TRBJ2-7, with TRBD1 identical over 7 bases. This sequence was found in a man aged 18 to 35 with Graves' hyperthyroidism. Sequencing was done on a sample of blood. CDR3 bases: TGCAGTGCAAACCGGGACAGAGACTACGAGCAGTACTTC. Protein product: CSANRDRDYEQYF.